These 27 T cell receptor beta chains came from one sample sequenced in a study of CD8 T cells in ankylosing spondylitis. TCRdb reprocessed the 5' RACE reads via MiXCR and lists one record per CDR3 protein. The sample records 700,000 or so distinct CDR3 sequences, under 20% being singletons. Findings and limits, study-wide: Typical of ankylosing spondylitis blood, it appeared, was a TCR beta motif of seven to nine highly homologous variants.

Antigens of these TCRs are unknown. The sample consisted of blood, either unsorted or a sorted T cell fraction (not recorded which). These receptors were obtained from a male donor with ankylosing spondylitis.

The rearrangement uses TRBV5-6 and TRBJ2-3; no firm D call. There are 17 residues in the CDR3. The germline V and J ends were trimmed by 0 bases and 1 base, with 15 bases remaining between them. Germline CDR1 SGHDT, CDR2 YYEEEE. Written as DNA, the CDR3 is TGTGCCAGCAGCTTGGGAGGTGACGCCTTGGGCACAGATACGCAGTATTTT. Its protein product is CASSLGGDALGTDTQYF.

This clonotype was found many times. The DNA for the CDR3 is TGCAGTGCTGGCACAACAGGGGTCAGTCAGCCCCAGCATTTT. Amino acid sequence: CSAGTTGVSQPQHF. The gene calls are TRBV20-1 and TRBJ1-5; 7 bases are shared with TRBD1. CDR1 and CDR2 (germline): DFQATT, SNEGSKA (reference sequence). The CDR3 consists of 14 residues. The V and J ends lost 5 bases and 6 bases, in that order; junction bases with no gene match: 10.

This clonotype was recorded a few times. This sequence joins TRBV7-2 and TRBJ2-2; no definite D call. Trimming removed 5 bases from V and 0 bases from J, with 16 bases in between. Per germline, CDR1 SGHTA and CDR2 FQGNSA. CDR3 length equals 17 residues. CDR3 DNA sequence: TGTGCCAGCAGCCCTACTCGGGCTTATTCGAACACCGGGGAGCTGTTTTTT. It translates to CASSPTRAYSNTGELFF. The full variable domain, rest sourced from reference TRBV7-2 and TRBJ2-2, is GAGVSQSPSNKVTEKGKDVELRCDPISGHTALYWYRQSLGQGLEFLIYFQGNSAPDKSGLPSDRFSAERTGGSVSTLTIQRTQQEDSAVYLCASSPTRAYSNTGELFFGEGSRLTVL.

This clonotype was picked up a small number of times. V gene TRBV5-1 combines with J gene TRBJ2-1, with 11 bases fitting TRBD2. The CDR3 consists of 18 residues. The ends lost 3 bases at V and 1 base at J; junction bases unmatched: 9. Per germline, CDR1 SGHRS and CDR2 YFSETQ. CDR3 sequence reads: CASSSETSGIGSYNEQFF. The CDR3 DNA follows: TGCGCCAGCAGCTCTGAGACTAGCGGGATAGGGTCCTACAATGAGCAGTTCTTC.

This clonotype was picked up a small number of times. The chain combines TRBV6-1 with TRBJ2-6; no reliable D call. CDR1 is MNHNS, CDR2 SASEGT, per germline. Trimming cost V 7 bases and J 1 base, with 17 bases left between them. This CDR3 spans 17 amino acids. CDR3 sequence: CASNTQSTQSGANVLTF. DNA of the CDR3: TGTGCCAGCAACACACAGAGCACCCAATCTGGGGCCAACGTCCTGACTTTC.

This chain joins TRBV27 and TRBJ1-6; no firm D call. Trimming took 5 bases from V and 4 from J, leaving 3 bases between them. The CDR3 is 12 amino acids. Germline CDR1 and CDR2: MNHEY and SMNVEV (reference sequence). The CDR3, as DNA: TGTGCCAGCAGTACTTATAATTCACCCCTCCACTTT. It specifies CASSTYNSPLHF.

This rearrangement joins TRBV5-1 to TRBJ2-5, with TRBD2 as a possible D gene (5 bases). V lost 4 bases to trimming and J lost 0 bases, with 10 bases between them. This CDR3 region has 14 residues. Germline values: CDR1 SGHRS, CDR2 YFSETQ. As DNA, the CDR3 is TGCGCCAGCAGCACGAAGGACTACCAAGAGACCCAGTACTTC. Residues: CASSTKDYQETQYF.

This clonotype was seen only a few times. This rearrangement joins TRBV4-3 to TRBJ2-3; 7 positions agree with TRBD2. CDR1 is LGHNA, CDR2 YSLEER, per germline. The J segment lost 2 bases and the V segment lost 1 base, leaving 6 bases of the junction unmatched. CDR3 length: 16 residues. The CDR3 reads CASSQALGGFTDTQYF. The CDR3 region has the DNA TGCGCCAGCAGCCAAGCACTGGGGGGGTTCACAGATACGCAGTATTTT.

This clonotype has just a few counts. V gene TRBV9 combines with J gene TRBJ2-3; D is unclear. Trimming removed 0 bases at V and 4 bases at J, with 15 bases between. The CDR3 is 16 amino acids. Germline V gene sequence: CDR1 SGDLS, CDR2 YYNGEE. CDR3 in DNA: TGTGCCAGCAGCGTAGGGACCCCTCGCTTCTCAGATACGCAGTATTTT. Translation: CASSVGTPRFSDTQYF. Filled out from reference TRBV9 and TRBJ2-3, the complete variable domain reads DSGVTQTPKHLITATGQRVTLRCSPRSGDLSVYWYQQSLDQGLQFLIQYYNGEERAKGNILERFSAQQFPDLHSELNLSSLELGDSALYFCASSVGTPRFSDTQYFGPGTRLTVL.

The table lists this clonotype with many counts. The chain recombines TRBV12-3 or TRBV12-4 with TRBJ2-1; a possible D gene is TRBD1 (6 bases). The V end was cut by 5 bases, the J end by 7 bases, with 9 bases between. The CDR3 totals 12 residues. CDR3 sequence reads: CASSPQGNEQFF. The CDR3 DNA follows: TGTGCCAGCAGTCCACAGGGAAATGAGCAGTTCTTC.

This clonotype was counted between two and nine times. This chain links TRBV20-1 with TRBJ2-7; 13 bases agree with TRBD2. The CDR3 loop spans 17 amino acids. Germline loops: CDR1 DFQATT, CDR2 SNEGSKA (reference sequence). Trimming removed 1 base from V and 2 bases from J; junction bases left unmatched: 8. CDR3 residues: CSARVGIGLAGAYEQYF. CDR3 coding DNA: TGCAGTGCTAGAGTGGGCATTGGACTAGCGGGGGCCTACGAGCAGTACTTC.

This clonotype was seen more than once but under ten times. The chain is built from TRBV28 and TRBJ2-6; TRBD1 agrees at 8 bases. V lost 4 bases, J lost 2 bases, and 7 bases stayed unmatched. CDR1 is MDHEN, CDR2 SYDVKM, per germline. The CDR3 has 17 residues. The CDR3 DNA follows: TGTGCCAGCAGTTGGGGCAGGGGGCTTGCTGGGGCCAACGTCCTGACTTTC. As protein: CASSWGRGLAGANVLTF.

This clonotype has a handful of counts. CDR3 sequence: CASSQPRTGDGDTEAFF. CDR3 DNA: TGCGCCAGCAGCCAGCCCAGGACAGGGGACGGGGACACTGAAGCTTTCTTT. The chain is built from TRBV5-1 and TRBJ1-1; 9 positions match TRBD1. CDR3 length: 17 residues. With 4 bases clipped from V and 3 bases from J, the junction kept 13 bases outside the gene matches. In germline, CDR1 is SGHRS, CDR2 YFSETQ.

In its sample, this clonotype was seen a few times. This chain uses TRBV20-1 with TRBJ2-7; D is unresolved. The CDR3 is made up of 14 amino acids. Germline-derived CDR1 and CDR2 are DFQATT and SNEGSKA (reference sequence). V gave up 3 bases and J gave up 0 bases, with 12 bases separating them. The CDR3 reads CSARAALSSYEQYF. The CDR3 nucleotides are TGCAGTGCTAGGGCCGCGTTAAGCTCCTACGAGCAGTACTTC.

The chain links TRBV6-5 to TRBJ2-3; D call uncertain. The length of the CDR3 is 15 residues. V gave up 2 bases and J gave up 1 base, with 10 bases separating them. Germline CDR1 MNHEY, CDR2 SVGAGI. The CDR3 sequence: CASSYGALGTDTQYF. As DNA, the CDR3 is TGTGCCAGCAGTTACGGCGCGTTGGGCACAGATACGCAGTATTTT.

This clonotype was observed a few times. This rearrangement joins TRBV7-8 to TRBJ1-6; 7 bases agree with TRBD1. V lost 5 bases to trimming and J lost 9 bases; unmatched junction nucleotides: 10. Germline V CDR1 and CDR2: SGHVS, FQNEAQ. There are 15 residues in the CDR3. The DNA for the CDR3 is TGTGCCAGCAGCCGCGGACAGGCGGCGGCTTCACCCCTCCACTTT. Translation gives CASSRGQAAASPLHF. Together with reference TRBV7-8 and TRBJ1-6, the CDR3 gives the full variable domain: GAGVSQSPRYKVAKRGQDVALRCDPISGHVSLFWYQQALGQGPEFLTYFQNEAQLDKSGLPSDRFFAERPEGSVSTLKIQRTQQEDSAVYLCASSRGQAAASPLHFGNGTRLTVT.

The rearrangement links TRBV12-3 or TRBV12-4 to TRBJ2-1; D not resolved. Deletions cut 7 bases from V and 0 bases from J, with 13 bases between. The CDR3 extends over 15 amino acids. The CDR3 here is CASTRTWSSYNEQFF. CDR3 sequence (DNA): TGTGCCAGCACCAGGACCTGGAGCTCCTACAATGAGCAGTTCTTC.

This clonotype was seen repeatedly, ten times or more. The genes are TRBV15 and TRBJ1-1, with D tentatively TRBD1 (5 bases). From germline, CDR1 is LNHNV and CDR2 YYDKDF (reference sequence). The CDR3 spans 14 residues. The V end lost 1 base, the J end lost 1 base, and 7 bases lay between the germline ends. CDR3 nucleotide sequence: TGTGCCACCAGCAGAGGCGGGGGGAACACTGAAGCTTTCTTT. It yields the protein CATSRGGGNTEAFF.

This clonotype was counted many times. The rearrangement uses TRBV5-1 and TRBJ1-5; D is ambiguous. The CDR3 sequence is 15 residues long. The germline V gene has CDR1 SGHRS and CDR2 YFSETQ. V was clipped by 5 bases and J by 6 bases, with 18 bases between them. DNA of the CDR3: TGCGCCAGCAGGCCGGCCTTGATAGGCGGTCAGCCCCAGCATTTT. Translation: CASRPALIGGQPQHF.

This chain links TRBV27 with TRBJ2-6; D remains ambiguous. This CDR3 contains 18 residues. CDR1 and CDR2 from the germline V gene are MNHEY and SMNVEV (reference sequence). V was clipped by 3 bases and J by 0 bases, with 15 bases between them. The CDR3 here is CASSLYGRVPSGANVLTF. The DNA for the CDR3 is TGTGCCAGCAGTTTGTATGGACGAGTTCCCTCTGGGGCCAACGTCCTGACTTTC.

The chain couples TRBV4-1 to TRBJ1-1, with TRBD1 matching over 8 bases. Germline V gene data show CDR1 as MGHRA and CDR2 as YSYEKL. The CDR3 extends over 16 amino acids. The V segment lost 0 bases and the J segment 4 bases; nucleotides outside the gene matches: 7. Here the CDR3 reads CASSQDQGAVVTEAFF. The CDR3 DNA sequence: TGCGCCAGCAGCCAAGATCAGGGGGCAGTGGTCACTGAAGCTTTCTTT.

CDR3 sequence (DNA): TGCAGCGTGGCTGGACTAGCGGGAAACTACGAGCAGTACTTC. Its translation is CSVAGLAGNYEQYF. The chain recombines TRBV29-1 with TRBJ2-7; 12 positions match TRBD2. The CDR3 is 14 amino acids. CDR1 SQVTM and CDR2 ANQGSEA come from the germline V gene. The junction had 6 bases not matched to a gene; V was cut back by 6 bases and J by 3 bases.

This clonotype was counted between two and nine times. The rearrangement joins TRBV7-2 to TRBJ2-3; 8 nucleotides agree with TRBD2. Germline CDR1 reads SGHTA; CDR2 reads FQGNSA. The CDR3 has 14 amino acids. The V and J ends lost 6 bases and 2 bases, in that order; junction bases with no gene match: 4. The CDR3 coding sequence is TGTGCCAGCAGACCGGGGGGGGTCACAGATACGCAGTATTTT. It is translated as CASRPGGVTDTQYF.

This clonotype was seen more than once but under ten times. The CDR3 coding sequence is TGTGCCAGCAGTCCGGAGCCCGGGGGGATAACAGATACGCAGTATTTT. It translates to CASSPEPGGITDTQYF. The rearrangement links TRBV12-3 or TRBV12-4 to TRBJ2-3, with 7 bases fitting TRBD2. CDR3 length: 16 residues. With 5 bases clipped from V and 3 bases from J, the junction kept 11 bases outside the gene matches.

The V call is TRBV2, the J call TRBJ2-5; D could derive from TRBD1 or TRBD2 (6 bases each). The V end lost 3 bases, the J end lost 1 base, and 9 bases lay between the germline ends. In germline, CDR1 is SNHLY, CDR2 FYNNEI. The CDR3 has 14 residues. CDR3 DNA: TGTGCCAGCAGTGAGGGGGGCAGCCAAGAGACCCAGTACTTC. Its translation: CASSEGGSQETQYF. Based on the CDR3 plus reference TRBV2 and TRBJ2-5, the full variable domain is EPEVTQTPSHQVTQMGQEVILRCVPISNHLYFYWYRQILGQKVEFLVSFYNNEISEKSEIFDDQFSVERPDGSNFTLKIRSTKLEDSAMYFCASSEGGSQETQYFGPGTRLLVL.

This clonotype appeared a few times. The CDR3 loop reads CASSLFRTGSRSSYNSPLHF. The CDR3 DNA follows: TGTGCCAGCAGTTTATTTCGGACAGGGTCGAGGAGCTCCTATAATTCACCCCTCCACTTT. The chain couples TRBV27 to TRBJ1-6; the match to TRBD1 covers 8 bases. Germline CDR1 MNHEY, CDR2 SMNVEV (reference sequence). The ends lost 1 base at V and 0 bases at J; junction bases unmatched: 11. The CDR3 loop spans 20 amino acids.

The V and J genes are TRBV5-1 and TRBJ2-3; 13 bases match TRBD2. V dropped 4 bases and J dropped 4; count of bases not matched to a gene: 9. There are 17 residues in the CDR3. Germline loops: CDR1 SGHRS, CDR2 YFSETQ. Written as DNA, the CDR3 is TGCGCCAGCAGCCAGGGACTAGCGGGAATGGTGGCAGATACGCAGTATTTT. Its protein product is CASSQGLAGMVADTQYF.